Following are 10 T cell receptor beta chains from one sample sequenced in a study of beta chain features in type 1 diabetes (dated by TCRdb to 2016 to 2019). The library was made by the immunoSEQ multiplex PCR assay. The entire amount of isolated RNA was reverse transcribed using the High Capacity cDNA Reverse Transcription Kit, so the sequenced TCRB transcripts were expressed ones. Drawn from immuneACCESS, this table holds only the in-frame rearrangements with V and J called that TCRdb kept. Clones are partly lost; checked studies trace under half to an unresolved V gene and leave the rest unexplained. The sample has approximately 340,000 clones on record, about 15% of them singletons. About 0.018% of the sample lies in the top ten. Sequenced material: naive CD4+ T cells from blood. The cell subset or site label corresponds to: true naive CD4+ T cells. These receptors all stem from a woman aged 18-29 years in good health.

This clone was detected only a few times. The chain has TRBV21-1 and TRBJ1-5; TRBD1 was called by the table and not checked on the DNA. TRBV21-1 is given as a pseudogene. This CDR3 is 16 amino acids long. CDR3 nucleotide sequence: TGTGCCAGCAGCACTGGGACAACAAATAGCAATCAGCCCCAGCATTTT. Protein product: CASSTGTTNSNQPQHF.

V usage is TRBV27 and J usage is TRBJ1-5, with 9 positions matching TRBD1. Looked up from germline, CDR1 is MNHEY and CDR2 is SMNVEV (reference sequence). The CDR3 loop spans 14 amino acids. J was trimmed by 8 bases and V by 6 bases; bases with no gene match: 8. In DNA, the CDR3 is TGTGCCAGCAGCCAAACAGGGGGCGCGGAGCCCCAGCATTTT. Its protein is CASSQTGGAEPQHF.

The rearrangement links TRBV4-1 to TRBJ2-1; TRBD2 matches at 13 bases. After removal of 4 bases from V and 9 bases from J, the junction contained 15 bases not matched to a gene. The CDR3 extends over 18 amino acids. Germline loops: CDR1 MGHRA, CDR2 YSYEKL. CDR3 residues: CASSPRTSGSAPTIEQFF. DNA for the CDR3: TGCGCCAGCAGCCCCCGGACTAGCGGGAGTGCCCCAACAATTGAGCAGTTCTTC.

The chain couples TRBV7-2 to TRBJ1-2, with D possibly TRBD1 on 6 matching bases. Germline CDR1 is SGHTA and CDR2 is FQGNSA. The CDR3 contains 15 residues. V lost 7 bases to trimming and J lost 2 bases, with 17 bases between them. The CDR3 protein is CASTSGFGQNYGYTF. The CDR3 DNA follows: TGTGCCAGCACCTCAGGCTTTGGACAGAACTATGGCTACACCTTC.

In this sample, this clone turned up a few times. The chain employs TRBV4-3 and TRBJ1-4, with D maybe TRBD1 (5 bases). Germline CDR1 and CDR2: LGHNA and YSLEER. V gave up 0 bases and J gave up 0 bases, with 14 bases separating them. This CDR3 is built from 18 residues. This CDR3 is CASSQDPPNRSTNEKLFF. DNA for the CDR3: TGCGCCAGCAGCCAAGACCCCCCGAACAGGTCAACTAATGAAAAACTGTTTTTT.

This clone was found a few times. The rearrangement links TRBV19 to TRBJ1-5; TRBD1 matches 8 bases. V shed 8 bases and J 4 bases; nucleotides not matched to a gene: 10. CDR3 size: 15 residues. CDR1 is LNHDA, CDR2 SQIVND, per germline (reference sequence). CDR3 in DNA: TGTGCCAGTCAGCTGACCGGACAGGGAAATCAGCCCCAGCATTTT. Amino acids: CASQLTGQGNQPQHF.

This clone occurred a few times. V is TRBV4-1 and J is TRBJ1-1; D call uncertain. Per germline, CDR1 MGHRA and CDR2 YSYEKL. The CDR3 spans 14 residues. V lost 0 bases to trimming and J lost 3 bases, with 8 bases between them. CDR3 loop: CASSQDKDYTEAFF. CDR3 DNA sequence: TGCGCCAGCAGCCAAGATAAAGACTACACTGAAGCTTTCTTT.

V gene TRBV7-9 combines with J gene TRBJ2-7, with D possibly being TRBD2 (5 bases). The germline V gene encodes CDR1 SEHNR and CDR2 FQNEAQ (reference sequence). V shed 8 bases and J shed 2 bases, with 16 bases lying between them. The length of the CDR3 is 14 residues. CDR3 DNA sequence: TGTGCCAGCGCCGCCAAAGGGAGCCCCTACGAGCAGTACTTC. It specifies CASAAKGSPYEQYF.

The chain combines TRBV11-2 with TRBJ2-7; possible D gene TRBD2, 6 bases. Trimming took off 5 bases at V and 6 bases at J, with 17 bases between the two ends. Germline V gene lookup returns CDR1 SGHAT and CDR2 FQNNGV. The CDR3 runs 14 residues. This CDR3 is CASSPPPAGREQYF. The CDR3 nucleotides are TGTGCCAGCAGCCCTCCCCCCGCGGGACGCGAGCAGTACTTC.

This clone was counted only a few times. CDR3 amino acids: CASSQDWQTPGLARETQYF. The DNA of the CDR3 is TGTGCCAGCAGCCAAGATTGGCAAACACCGGGACTAGCGAGGGAGACCCAGTACTTC. V is TRBV14 and J is TRBJ2-5, with 10 nucleotides matching TRBD2. Losses at the gene ends were 0 bases for V and 5 bases for J; bases not matched to a gene: 15. The CDR3 length is 19 residues. Germline V lookup: CDR1 SGHDN, CDR2 FVKESK.